This T cell receptor (beta chain) was captured by sequencing in a study of radiation and T cells in renal cell carcinoma. Notes on the study in general: In blood, top tumor clones expanded by 2 weeks, shrinking by 4. No pretreatment tumor biopsies were available for baseline clonotypes.

This clone was counted a single time. Its antigen is unknown. Data came from immunoSEQ multiplex PCR; TCRdb stores just in-frame clones and leaves some out. The table shows fewer than 45,000 clones, with roughly 80% occurring only once. Time point here: blood 4 weeks post-SBRT, at nephrectomy. The treatment: 15 Gy SBRT to primary tumor, nephrectomy 4 weeks later. After SBRT, blood was collected at 2 and 4 weeks, plus baseline. The germline V gene encodes CDR1 SGDLS and CDR2 YYNGEE. CDR3 length: 15 residues. The V and J ends lost 2 bases and 2 bases, in that order; junction bases with no gene match: 6. The sequenced sample was blood, obtained from a patient whose treatment included radiotherapy and nephrectomy. This receptor was obtained from a woman in her 70s with renal cell carcinoma. This chain connects TRBV9 to TRBJ2-5, with 7 bases aligning to TRBD1. The CDR3 region is CASSVGQQIQETQYF. The CDR3 DNA reads TGTGCCAGCAGCGTGGGACAGCAGATTCAAGAGACCCAGTACTTC.